The next 9 T cell receptor beta chains were all read from a single sample in a study of cytomegalovirus exposure and HLA in healthy donors. The assay was immunoSEQ multiplex PCR, and TCRdb's table has in-frame clones only and misses some. The table has around 350,000 clones, more than 80% seen once. Sequenced sample: PBMCs. Source of these receptors: a young woman in good health and CMV-seronegative.

This sequence joins TRBV28 and TRBJ2-2; TRBD1 agrees at 7 bases. Trimming at V came to 3 bases and at J to 6 bases, leaving 7 bases not matched to a gene. The CDR3 extends over 15 amino acids. Per germline, CDR1 MDHEN and CDR2 SYDVKM. The CDR3 protein is CASSFPYTGAGELFF. The CDR3 DNA reads TGTGCCAGCAGTTTCCCCTACACAGGGGCCGGGGAGCTGTTTTTT.

CDR3 sequence (DNA): TGCGCCAGCAGCTTGGCCGCAGGCTACAATGAGCAGTTCTTC. Protein: CASSLAAGYNEQFF. V and J are TRBV5-1 and TRBJ2-1; D unresolved. This CDR3 has 14 amino acids. Germline V gene lookup returns CDR1 SGHRS and CDR2 YFSETQ. V lost 0 bases to trimming and J lost 3 bases, with 7 bases between them.

The chain has TRBV27 and TRBJ1-1, with D unresolved. The germline CDR1 and CDR2 sequences are MNHEY and SMNVEV (reference sequence). The CDR3 covers 13 residues. Between the trimmed V and J ends, which lost 4 bases and 5 bases, there was a span of 11 bases. In DNA, the CDR3 is TGTGCCAGCAGTTGGGAAGCGGGGACTGAAGCTTTCTTT. Amino acids: CASSWEAGTEAFF.

The V and J genes are TRBV6-1 and TRBJ2-1; 9 bases are a match to TRBD2. This CDR3 has 17 residues. Unmatched junction bases numbered 14, after V lost 4 bases and J lost 7 bases. Germline CDR1 MNHNS, CDR2 SASEGT. CDR3 nucleotides: TGTGCCAGCAGTGCCCTGTCGGGACTAGCCCCTAAGAATGAGCAGTTCTTC. Translated: CASSALSGLAPKNEQFF.

This chain's CDR3 is CASSQDQTSSYNEQFF. In DNA, the CDR3 is TGCGCCAGCAGCCAAGATCAAACTAGTTCATACAATGAGCAGTTCTTC. The chain has TRBV4-1 and TRBJ2-1, with D perhaps matching TRBD2 (5 bases). This CDR3 spans 16 amino acids. Germline CDR1 and CDR2: MGHRA and YSYEKL. V was cut by 0 bases and J by 4 bases, with 13 bases left in between.

The rearrangement uses TRBV28 and TRBJ2-1; 7 bases are a match to TRBD2. CDR3 length: 17 amino acids. J lost 7 bases, V lost 3 bases, and 15 bases had no gene match. Germline V gene sequence: CDR1 MDHEN, CDR2 SYDVKM. Here the CDR3 reads CASSFPSISGNRNEQFF. Written as DNA, the CDR3 is TGTGCCAGCAGTTTCCCCTCTATCAGCGGGAATAGAAATGAGCAGTTCTTC.

This sequence joins TRBV13 and TRBJ1-1, with 8 bases lining up with TRBD1. The CDR3 has 15 amino acids. Germline V gene lookup returns CDR1 PRHDT and CDR2 FYEKMQ (reference sequence). J gave up 2 bases and V 4 bases, and 6 bases lay outside the gene matches. The CDR3 spells CASSSARGLNTEAFF. The CDR3 DNA reads as TGTGCCAGCAGCTCGGCCAGGGGGCTCAACACTGAAGCTTTCTTT. The complete variable domain, with remaining parts taken from reference TRBV13 and TRBJ1-1, reads AAGVIQSPRHLIKEKRETATLKCYPIPRHDTVYWYQQGPGQDPQFLISFYEKMQSDKGSIPDRFSAQQFSDYHSELNMSSLELGDSALYFCASSSARGLNTEAFFGQGTRLTVV.

This clone showed up just once. This chain uses TRBV29-1 with TRBJ2-5; 11 positions match TRBD2. This CDR3 has 12 residues. CDR1 SQVTM and CDR2 ANQGSEA come from the germline V gene. Trimming removed 5 bases from V and 6 bases from J; junction bases left unmatched: 2. CDR3 amino acids: CSVLAGGKTQYF. CDR3 sequence (DNA): TGCAGCGTTCTAGCGGGAGGAAAGACCCAGTACTTC.

J is TRBJ1-2 and V is TRBV6-5, with D perhaps TRBD1 (6 bases). The germline gives CDR1 MNHEY, CDR2 SVGAGI. This CDR3 contains 15 residues. The V end lost 0 bases, the J end lost 4 bases, and 12 bases lay between the germline ends. The CDR3 DNA sequence: TGTGCCAGCAGTTACTCGGGCACAGGGTTCTATGGCTACACCTTC. It codes for CASSYSGTGFYGYTF.